Listed below are T cell receptor beta chains from one sample, sequenced in a study of shared clonotypes between healthy human individuals. Sequencing used immunoSEQ multiplex PCR; TCRdb keeps in-frame clones, though not all of them. Among about 1,900,000 clones listed, less than 95% were seen once. Sequenced material: naive CD8+ T cells sorted from blood. All receptors come from a man aged 18 to 30 in good health. CDR3s leave out the opening cysteine and the closing phenylalanine or tryptophan. Fields, in order: clone size, J gene, V gene, CDR3 protein. Size tells how often a clone was seen (once, few, many) or the class of an expanded clone, and some rows leave it out.

clone_size: NA
j_call: TRBJ2-1
v_call: TRBV11-2
cdr3_aa: ASSPLRRGGDYNEQF

clone_size: NA
j_call: TRBJ1-5
v_call: TRBV27
cdr3_aa: ASSFLAVTGGVSQPQH

clone_size: once
j_call: TRBJ2-5
v_call: TRBV27
cdr3_aa: ARKNSSETQY

clone_size: NA
j_call: TRBJ1-4
v_call: TRBV6-5
cdr3_aa: ASSSGGAVGEKLF

clone_size: NA
j_call: TRBJ2-1
v_call: TRBV4-3
cdr3_aa: ASSRDRENEQF

clone_size: NA
j_call: TRBJ2-7
v_call: TRBV4-1
cdr3_aa: ASSPEMSYEQY

clone_size: NA
j_call: TRBJ2-7
v_call: TRBV11-2
cdr3_aa: ASSPGANYEQY

clone_size: NA
j_call: TRBJ1-1
v_call: TRBV7-9
cdr3_aa: ASSFSGTEAF

clone_size: NA
j_call: TRBJ2-7
v_call: TRBV27
cdr3_aa: ASSSVGYEQY

clone_size: NA
j_call: TRBJ1-2
v_call: TRBV21-1
cdr3_aa: ASSKDLGAGKDGYT

clone_size: NA
j_call: TRBJ2-7
v_call: TRBV27
cdr3_aa: ASGTLAGVKNYEQY

clone_size: NA
j_call: TRBJ1-5
v_call: TRBV25-1
cdr3_aa: ASTPWGADQPQH

clone_size: NA
j_call: TRBJ2-7
v_call: TRBV29-1
cdr3_aa: SVEVVGDEQY

clone_size: once
j_call: TRBJ1-1
v_call: TRBV7-7
cdr3_aa: ASSDGVGFEAF

clone_size: NA
j_call: TRBJ1-6
v_call: TRBV28
cdr3_aa: ASQIDARFGSPLH

clone_size: NA
j_call: TRBJ2-7
v_call: TRBV9
cdr3_aa: ASSVSGGPSYEQY

clone_size: NA
j_call: TRBJ1-1
v_call: TRBV2
cdr3_aa: ASSGEQGAPEAF

clone_size: NA
j_call: TRBJ2-6
v_call: TRBV7-9
cdr3_aa: ASSDSDRGSSGANVLT

clone_size: NA
j_call: TRBJ2-1
v_call: TRBV4-3
cdr3_aa: ASSQIGTNNEQF

clone_size: NA
j_call: TRBJ2-1
v_call: TRBV5-6
cdr3_aa: ASILAGGRNEQF

clone_size: NA
j_call: TRBJ2-1
v_call: TRBV9
cdr3_aa: ASSVQGGNEQF

clone_size: NA
j_call: TRBJ1-1
v_call: TRBV2
cdr3_aa: ASSWGPEDTEAF

clone_size: NA
j_call: TRBJ2-7
v_call: TRBV7-2
cdr3_aa: ASSLELNLYEQY

clone_size: NA
j_call: TRBJ1-1
v_call: TRBV25-1
cdr3_aa: ASSEPQAGEAF

clone_size: NA
j_call: TRBJ2-7
v_call: TRBV7-2
cdr3_aa: ASSLVPAGGRYEQY

clone_size: NA
j_call: TRBJ2-1
v_call: TRBV4-3
cdr3_aa: ASSQVDHEQF

clone_size: NA
j_call: TRBJ2-5
v_call: TRBV4-1
cdr3_aa: ASSRRTGPWETQY

clone_size: NA
j_call: TRBJ2-3
v_call: TRBV7-9
cdr3_aa: ASSLTITDTQY

clone_size: NA
j_call: TRBJ2-7
v_call: TRBV4-1
cdr3_aa: ASSQSGVAGSSYEQY

clone_size: NA
j_call: TRBJ2-7
v_call: TRBV4-1
cdr3_aa: ASGSSRDEQY

clone_size: NA
j_call: TRBJ1-5
v_call: TRBV27
cdr3_aa: ASGVPTEPQH

clone_size: NA
j_call: TRBJ1-6
v_call: TRBV15
cdr3_aa: ATSRGHNSPLH

clone_size: NA
j_call: TRBJ2-7
v_call: TRBV5-1
cdr3_aa: ASSLARQGYEQY

clone_size: NA
j_call: TRBJ2-1
v_call: TRBV27
cdr3_aa: ASGNNEQF

clone_size: NA
j_call: TRBJ1-4
v_call: TRBV4-1
cdr3_aa: ASSRNTGVTNEKLF

clone_size: NA
j_call: TRBJ1-1
v_call: TRBV27
cdr3_aa: ASSTNRESSTEAF

clone_size: NA
j_call: TRBJ2-5
v_call: TRBV4-2
cdr3_aa: ASSLGLGGETQY

clone_size: NA
j_call: TRBJ1-2
v_call: TRBV4-3
cdr3_aa: ASSQDRGSPLLLYGYT

clone_size: NA
j_call: TRBJ2-1
v_call: TRBV27
cdr3_aa: ASSLQREPYNEQF

clone_size: NA
j_call: TRBJ1-4
v_call: TRBV4-1
cdr3_aa: ASSPGGNEKLF

clone_size: NA
j_call: TRBJ2-1
v_call: TRBV9
cdr3_aa: ASSVEDNGNEQF

clone_size: few
j_call: TRBJ2-1
v_call: TRBV5-4
cdr3_aa: ASSLGPNEQF

clone_size: few
j_call: TRBJ1-1
v_call: TRBV2
cdr3_aa: ASSERTGVYTEAF

clone_size: NA
j_call: TRBJ2-7
v_call: TRBV11-2
cdr3_aa: ASSLAPQAYEQY

clone_size: NA
j_call: TRBJ1-2
v_call: TRBV6-1
cdr3_aa: ASSQGAAANYGYT

clone_size: NA
j_call: TRBJ2-7
v_call: TRBV7-2
cdr3_aa: ASSLGPGPSYEQY

clone_size: NA
j_call: TRBJ2-7
v_call: TRBV28
cdr3_aa: ASSTRMTESSYEQY

clone_size: NA
j_call: TRBJ2-7
v_call: TRBV6-5
cdr3_aa: ASSSRPPEGADEQY

clone_size: NA
j_call: TRBJ2-7
v_call: TRBV5-4
cdr3_aa: ASSLGGSSYEQY

clone_size: NA
j_call: TRBJ1-2
v_call: TRBV5-6
cdr3_aa: ASSPAPRGYGYT

clone_size: NA
j_call: TRBJ2-7
v_call: TRBV12-1
cdr3_aa: ASSFHGGDEQY

clone_size: NA
j_call: TRBJ1-2
v_call: TRBV23-1
cdr3_aa: ASIRPKGVQGAYGYT

clone_size: NA
j_call: TRBJ2-1
v_call: TRBV7-8
cdr3_aa: ASSVGLNEQF

clone_size: NA
j_call: TRBJ2-2
v_call: TRBV11-2
cdr3_aa: ASSPTSLAPGVLF

clone_size: NA
j_call: TRBJ2-7
v_call: TRBV7-2
cdr3_aa: ASSQRLAGFYEQY

clone_size: NA
j_call: TRBJ2-1
v_call: TRBV7-8
cdr3_aa: ASSRTGLANNEQF

clone_size: few
j_call: TRBJ1-5
v_call: TRBV19
cdr3_aa: ASSILGITGNQPQH

clone_size: NA
j_call: TRBJ2-2
v_call: TRBV6-4
cdr3_aa: ASSDSDGLAASGELF

clone_size: NA
j_call: TRBJ2-1
v_call: TRBV7-9
cdr3_aa: ASSLKRLDEQF